The TCR beta chain under discussion was sequenced for a study of identical twins. This clonotype was found a few times. Its antigen is as yet unknown. Relative to the germline gene, one junction end is altered; a read error may explain this. Germline assignment: CDR1 MNHNS and CDR2 SASEGT. This CDR3 is 13 amino acids long. TCRdb used MiXCR to reprocess the 5' RACE reads, holding one entry per CDR3 protein. The data contain around 450,000 distinct CDR3 sequences, 13% to 15% of them singletons. Study-wide points: Models underestimated how often monozygotic twins shared out-of-frame TCR alpha.

These records were also assigned to another study, of yellow fever vaccine responses in identical twins.

The sequenced material came from CD4+ T cells sorted from blood. The TCR originated in a woman under 30 in good health. V usage is TRBV6-1 and J usage is TRBJ2-2; perhaps TRBD2 as D (6 bases). The CDR3 bases are TGTGCCAGCAGAGAATCGGGACTCCGGGATCTGTTTTTT. Protein product: CASRESGLRDLFF.